Shown below are 7 T cell receptor beta chains from a single sample sequenced in a study of T cell changes during pregnancy in multiple sclerosis. Method: immunoSEQ multiplex PCR; TCRdb's copy keeps in-frame clones and lacks some. The profile covers 100,000 to 150,000 clones, with 85% to 95% appearing a single time and 6.2% taken by the ten largest. The sample here was peripheral blood, taken before pregnancy. These TCRs come from a female donor with multiple sclerosis, enrolled in a pregnancy study.

The V and J genes are TRBV10-3 and TRBJ1-4; D gene ambiguous. CDR1 is ENHRY, CDR2 SYGVKD, per germline. V shed 6 bases and J shed 7 bases, with 12 bases lying between them. CDR3 size: 13 residues. The DNA of the CDR3 is TGTGCCATCAGCCTGACCGCAGGTGAAAAACTGTTTTTT. It translates to CAISLTAGEKLFF.

This chain links TRBV27 with TRBJ2-7, with TRBD2 identical over 9 bases. Losses at the gene ends were 2 bases for V and 5 bases for J; bases not matched to a gene: 25. The germline V gene encodes CDR1 MNHEY and CDR2 SMNVEV (reference sequence). This CDR3 spans 21 amino acids. This chain's CDR3 is CASSLIGRGGPRASGMDEQYF. The DNA of the CDR3 is TGTGCCAGCAGTTTAATTGGTCGTGGGGGCCCTAGGGCTAGCGGGATGGACGAGCAGTACTTC.

In nucleotides, the CDR3 is TGTGCCAGCAGTTCCGGCGGGGGCATACCTAATGAAAAACTGTTTTTT. Amino acids: CASSSGGGIPNEKLFF. The V gene is TRBV6-5, the J gene TRBJ1-4; tentative D call: TRBD1 (6 bases). Germline assignment: CDR1 MNHEY and CDR2 SVGAGI. The CDR3 extends over 16 amino acids. V was shortened by 4 bases and J by 3 bases, with 15 bases between the two germline ends.

This chain uses TRBV30 with TRBJ1-1, with D uncertain. The CDR3 covers 13 residues. CDR1 GTSNPN and CDR2 SVGIG come from the germline V gene (reference sequence). The V and J ends lost 1 base and 2 bases respectively, with 8 bases between them. CDR3 DNA sequence: TGTGCCTGGAGTGGGGCGGGAAACACTGAAGCTTTCTTT. It yields the protein CAWSGAGNTEAFF. Using reference TRBV30 and TRBJ1-1 for the parts outside the CDR3, the full variable domain is SQTIHQWPATLVQPVGSPLSLECTVEGTSNPNLYWYRQAAGRGLQLLFYSVGIGQISSEVPQNLSASRPQDRQFILSSKKLLLSDSGFYLCAWSGAGNTEAFFGQGTRLTVV.

The J gene is TRBJ2-7, the V gene TRBV28, with 8 bases matching TRBD2. Germline V gene sequence: CDR1 MDHEN, CDR2 SYDVKM. The junction had 10 bases not matched to a gene; V was cut back by 3 bases and J by 0 bases. This CDR3 spans 17 amino acids. CDR3 sequence: CASSLVRLARSSYEQYF. The CDR3, as DNA: TGTGCCAGCAGTTTGGTCCGACTAGCGAGAAGCTCCTACGAGCAGTACTTC.

The chain combines TRBV6-5 with TRBJ1-2, with TRBD1 matching over 7 bases. This CDR3 region has 13 residues. Per the germline V gene, CDR1 is MNHEY and CDR2 is SVGAGI. J lost 4 bases, V lost 10 bases, and 9 bases had no gene match. The CDR3 nucleotides are TGTGCCACCGAGACAGGGTTGGTCTATGGCTACACCTTC. Translating gives CATETGLVYGYTF.

The chain has TRBV30 and TRBJ1-2, with 9 nucleotides matching TRBD1. The CDR3 extends over 13 amino acids. CDR1 and CDR2 (germline): GTSNPN, SVGIG (reference sequence). Trimming at V came to 3 bases and at J to 4 bases, leaving 3 bases not matched to a gene. The CDR3, as DNA: TGTGCCTGGAGGGTGGACAGGGGCTATGGCTACACCTTC. Translating it yields CAWRVDRGYGYTF.